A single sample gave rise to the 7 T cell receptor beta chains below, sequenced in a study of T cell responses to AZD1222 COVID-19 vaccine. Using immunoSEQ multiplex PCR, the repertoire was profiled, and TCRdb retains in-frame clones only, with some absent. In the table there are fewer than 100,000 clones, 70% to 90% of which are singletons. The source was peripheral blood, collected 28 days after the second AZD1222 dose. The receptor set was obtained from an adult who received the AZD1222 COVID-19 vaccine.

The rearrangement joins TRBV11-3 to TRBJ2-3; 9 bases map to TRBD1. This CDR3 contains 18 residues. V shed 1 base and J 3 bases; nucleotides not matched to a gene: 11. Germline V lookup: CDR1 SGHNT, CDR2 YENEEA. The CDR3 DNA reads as TGTGCCAGCAGCTTAGGGCCGGGACAGGGTTTGGGAACAGATACGCAGTATTTT. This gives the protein CASSLGPGQGLGTDTQYF.

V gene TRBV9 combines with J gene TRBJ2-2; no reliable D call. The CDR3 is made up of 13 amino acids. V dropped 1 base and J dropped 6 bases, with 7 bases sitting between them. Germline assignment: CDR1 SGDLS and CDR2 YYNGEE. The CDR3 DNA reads TGTGCCAGCAGCGTAAGGTTACCCGGGGAGCTGTTTTTT. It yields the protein CASSVRLPGELFF.

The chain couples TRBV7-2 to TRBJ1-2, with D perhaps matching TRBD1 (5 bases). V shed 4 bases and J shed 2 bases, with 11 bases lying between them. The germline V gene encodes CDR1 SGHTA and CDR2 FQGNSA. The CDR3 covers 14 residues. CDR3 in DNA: TGTGCCAGCAGCTCCTCTAGGGGAAACTATGGCTACACCTTC. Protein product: CASSSSRGNYGYTF.

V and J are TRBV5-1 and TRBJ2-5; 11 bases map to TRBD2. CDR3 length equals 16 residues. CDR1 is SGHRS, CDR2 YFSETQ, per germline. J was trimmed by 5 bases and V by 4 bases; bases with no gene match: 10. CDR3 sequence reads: CASSRGLAGPVETQYF. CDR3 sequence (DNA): TGCGCCAGCAGCAGAGGACTAGCGGGCCCGGTGGAGACCCAGTACTTC.

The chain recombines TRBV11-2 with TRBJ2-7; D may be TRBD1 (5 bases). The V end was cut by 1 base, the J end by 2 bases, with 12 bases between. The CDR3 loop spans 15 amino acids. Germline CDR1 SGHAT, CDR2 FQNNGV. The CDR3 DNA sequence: TGTGCCAGCAGCTTAGGAGACAGCTCTACCTACGAGCAGTACTTC. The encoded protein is CASSLGDSSTYEQYF.

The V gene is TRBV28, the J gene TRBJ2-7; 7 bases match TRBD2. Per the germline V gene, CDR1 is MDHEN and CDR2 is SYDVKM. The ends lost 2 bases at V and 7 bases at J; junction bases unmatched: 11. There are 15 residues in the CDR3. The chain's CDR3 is CASSLTYRGREEQYF. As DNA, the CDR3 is TGTGCCAGCAGTTTAACGTATCGGGGGAGGGAAGAGCAGTACTTC. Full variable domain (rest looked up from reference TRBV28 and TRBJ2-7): DVKVTQSSRYLVKRTGEKVFLECVQDMDHENMFWYRQDPGLGLRLIYFSYDVKMKEKGDIPEGYSVSREKKERFSLILESASTNQTSMYLCASSLTYRGREEQYFGPGTRLTVT.

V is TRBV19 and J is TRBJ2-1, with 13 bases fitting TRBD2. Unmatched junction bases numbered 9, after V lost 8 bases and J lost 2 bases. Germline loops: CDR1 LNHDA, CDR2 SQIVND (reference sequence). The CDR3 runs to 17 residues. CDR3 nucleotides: TGTGCCAGTCGGAAAACTAGCGGGGGGGCCACCTACAATGAGCAGTTCTTC. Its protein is CASRKTSGGATYNEQFF. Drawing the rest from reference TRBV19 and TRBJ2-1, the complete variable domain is DGGITQSPKYLFRKEGQNVTLSCEQNLNHDAMYWYRQDPGQGLRLIYYSQIVNDFQKGDIAEGYSVSREKKESFPLTVTSAQKNPTAFYLCASRKTSGGATYNEQFFGPGTRLTVL.